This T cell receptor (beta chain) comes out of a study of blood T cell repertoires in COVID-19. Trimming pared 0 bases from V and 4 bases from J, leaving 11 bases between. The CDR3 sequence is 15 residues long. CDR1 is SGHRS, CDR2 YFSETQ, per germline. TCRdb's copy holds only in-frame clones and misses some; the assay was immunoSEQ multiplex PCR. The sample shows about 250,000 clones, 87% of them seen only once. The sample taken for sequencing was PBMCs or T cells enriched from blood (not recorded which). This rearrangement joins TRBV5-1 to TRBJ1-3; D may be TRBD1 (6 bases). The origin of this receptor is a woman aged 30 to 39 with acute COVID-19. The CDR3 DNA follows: TGCGCCAGCAGCTTGGGACAGGTAGCAGGAAACACCATATATTTT. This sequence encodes CASSLGQVAGNTIYF.